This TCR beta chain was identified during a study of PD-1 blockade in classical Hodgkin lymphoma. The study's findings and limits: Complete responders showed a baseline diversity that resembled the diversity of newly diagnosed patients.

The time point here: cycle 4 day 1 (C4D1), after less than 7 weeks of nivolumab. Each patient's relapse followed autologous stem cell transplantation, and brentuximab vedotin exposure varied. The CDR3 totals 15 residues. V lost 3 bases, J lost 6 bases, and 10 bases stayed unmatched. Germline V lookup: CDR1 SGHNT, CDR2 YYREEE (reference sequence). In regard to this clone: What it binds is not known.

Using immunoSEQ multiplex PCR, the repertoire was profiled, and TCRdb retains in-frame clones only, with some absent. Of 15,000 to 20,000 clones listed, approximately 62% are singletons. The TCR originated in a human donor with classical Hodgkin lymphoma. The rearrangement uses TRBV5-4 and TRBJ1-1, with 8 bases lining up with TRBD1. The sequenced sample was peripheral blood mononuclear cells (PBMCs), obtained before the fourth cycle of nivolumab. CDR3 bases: TGTGCCAGCAGCTCGGGTTGGGGACAGGCTTCTGAAGCTTTCTTT. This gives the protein CASSSGWGQASEAFF.